What follows are 30 T cell receptor beta chains derived from one specimen sequenced in a study of blood T cell repertoires in COVID-19. The method was immunoSEQ multiplex PCR; TCRdb's version includes in-frame clones alone and lacks a portion of them. There are approximately 300,000 clones in the sample; roughly 85% occur only once, and approximately 5.2% lies in the top ten. Material: PBMCs or T cells enriched from blood (not recorded which). These TCRs come from a woman aged 30 to 39 who had recovered from COVID-19.

The chain uses TRBV19 and TRBJ1-2; maybe TRBD1 (6 bases). The CDR3 runs 13 residues. From germline, CDR1 is LNHDA and CDR2 SQIVND (reference sequence). V lost 3 bases to trimming and J lost 8 bases, with 13 bases between them. The DNA for the CDR3 is TGTGCCAGTAGTATCGCAGGGGTGGACGGCTACACCTTC. This encodes CASSIAGVDGYTF.

To note about this clone: Other DNA sequences in the sample encode the same CDR3. The rearrangement uses TRBV7-2 and TRBJ1-2; 10 nucleotides agree with TRBD1. Germline CDR1 and CDR2: SGHTA and FQGNSA. CDR3 length equals 14 residues. J was trimmed by 5 bases and V by 2 bases; bases with no gene match: 2. The CDR3 sequence is CASSLTGQGYGYTF. As DNA, the CDR3 is TGTGCCAGCAGCTTAACGGGACAGGGGTATGGCTACACCTTC.

The chain employs TRBV4-1 and TRBJ1-5, with TRBD1 identical over 7 bases. The CDR3 is made up of 16 amino acids. V trimming: 5 bases; J trimming: 4 bases; junction bases outside the gene matches: 11. CDR1 is MGHRA and CDR2 is YSYEKL in the germline V gene. CDR3 sequence reads: CASSSGGSRFNQPQHF. The CDR3 DNA sequence: TGCGCCAGCAGCTCAGGGGGGTCCAGATTTAATCAGCCCCAGCATTTT.

J is TRBJ1-4 and V is TRBV13, with D possibly being TRBD1 (5 bases). Deletions cut 2 bases from V and 4 bases from J, with 11 bases between. In germline, CDR1 is PRHDT, CDR2 FYEKMQ (reference sequence). This CDR3 has 15 residues. The CDR3: CASSLRQSLNEKLFF. CDR3 DNA: TGTGCCAGCAGCTTAAGACAGAGCCTTAATGAAAAACTGTTTTTT.

The V and J genes are TRBV19 and TRBJ2-3; 12 nucleotides line up with TRBD2. Germline-derived CDR1 and CDR2 are LNHDA and SQIVND (reference sequence). This CDR3 comprises 16 residues. V dropped 5 bases and J dropped 1; count of bases not matched to a gene: 4. This CDR3 reads CASSLLAGGGTDTQYF. The CDR3 nucleotides are TGTGCCAGTAGTCTACTAGCGGGGGGCGGCACAGATACGCAGTATTTT.

V is TRBV9 and J is TRBJ1-5; D not resolved. Germline V lookup: CDR1 SGDLS, CDR2 YYNGEE. The CDR3 totals 15 residues. Trimming stripped 0 bases from V and 2 bases from J, with 9 bases between. The CDR3 region is CASSVGGFGNQPQHF. DNA of the CDR3: TGTGCCAGCAGCGTAGGAGGGTTTGGCAATCAGCCCCAGCATTTT.

V and J are TRBV7-2 and TRBJ1-2, with a tentative D call TRBD1 (5 bases). Trimming took off 7 bases at V and 2 bases at J, with 11 bases between the two ends. The CDR3 sequence is 13 residues long. The germline gives CDR1 SGHTA, CDR2 FQGNSA. CDR3 bases: TGTGCCAGCACCGGGGGAGGAAACTATGGCTACACCTTC. Amino acids: CASTGGGNYGYTF.

The chain has TRBV5-6 and TRBJ1-3; D unresolved. This CDR3 comprises 15 residues. V shed 3 bases and J shed 0 bases, with 10 bases lying between them. The germline gives CDR1 SGHDT, CDR2 YYEEEE. CDR3 DNA sequence: TGTGCCAGCAGCTCCATAGCCAGCTCTGGAAACACCATATATTTT. Its protein product is CASSSIASSGNTIYF.

This clone was seen more than once but under ten times. The chain carries TRBV28 and TRBJ1-4; 9 bases are shared with TRBD1. V lost 6 bases, J lost 3 bases, and 11 bases stayed unmatched. Germline V gives CDR1 MDHEN, CDR2 SYDVKM. The CDR3 totals 17 residues. The DNA for the CDR3 is TGTGCCAGCAGCCCACAGGGGGCGGGTATTGCTAATGAAAAACTGTTTTTT. Translation gives CASSPQGAGIANEKLFF.

The chain uses TRBV5-1 and TRBJ1-1, with 8 bases matching TRBD1. Germline V gives CDR1 SGHRS, CDR2 YFSETQ. CDR3 length: 14 residues. V was clipped by 4 bases and J by 4 bases; unmatched bases: 6. As DNA, the CDR3 is TGCGCCAGCAGCCCGACAGGGGTGGCCACTGAAGCTTTCTTT. Its translation: CASSPTGVATEAFF.

The rearrangement joins TRBV10-3 to TRBJ1-2; TRBD1 matches at 7 bases. J gave up 6 bases and V 6 bases, and 13 bases lay outside the gene matches. Germline V gene sequence: CDR1 ENHRY, CDR2 SYGVKD. The CDR3 spans 15 residues. The CDR3 region is CAISPGGQPSHGYTF. CDR3 nucleotides: TGTGCCATCAGCCCCGGGGGACAGCCTAGTCATGGCTACACCTTC.

The rearrangement links TRBV11-2 to TRBJ1-2; the D is unclear. Trimming shortened V by 4 bases and J by 4 bases, and 16 bases separated the two germline ends. The CDR3 loop spans 15 amino acids. The germline V gene has CDR1 SGHAT and CDR2 FQNNGV. CDR3 nucleotides: TGTGCCAGCAGCTCAGGAATCGGCAGGTCCTATGGCTACACCTTC. This gives the protein CASSSGIGRSYGYTF.

The chain recombines TRBV6-1 with TRBJ2-2; 8 bases agree with TRBD2. Germline assignment: CDR1 MNHNS and CDR2 SASEGT. With V trimmed by 3 bases and J by 1 base, 7 bases remained unmatched. The length of the CDR3 is 17 residues. For the CDR3, the DNA is TGTGCCAGCAGTGAGGAGGTACTAGCGGTGAACACCGGGGAGCTGTTTTTT. It yields the protein CASSEEVLAVNTGELFF.

This chain uses TRBV5-1 with TRBJ1-3; possibly TRBD1 for D (6 bases). From germline, CDR1 is SGHRS and CDR2 YFSETQ. V was trimmed by 4 bases and J by 1 base, leaving 15 bases between them. This CDR3 is built from 16 residues. The CDR3 protein is CASSHDRLISGNTIYF. In DNA form, the CDR3 reads TGCGCCAGCAGCCACGACAGGCTCATTTCTGGAAACACCATATATTTT.

The chain uses TRBV19 and TRBJ2-5; 10 bases agree with TRBD2. CDR3 length equals 15 residues. CDR1 and CDR2 (germline): LNHDA, SQIVND (reference sequence). J was trimmed by 4 bases and V by 6 bases; bases with no gene match: 8. The CDR3 sequence is CASRPSGGAPETQYF. CDR3 DNA sequence: TGTGCCAGTAGACCAAGCGGGGGGGCCCCAGAGACCCAGTACTTC.

This clone appeared once. In DNA form, the CDR3 reads TGTGCCAGCAGTAGGGACAGCCTCATCGGCTACGAGCAGTACTTC. It specifies CASSRDSLIGYEQYF. The chain uses TRBV6-5 and TRBJ2-7; 7 bases are shared with TRBD1. V gave up 5 bases and J gave up 3 bases; unmatched junction bases: 10. This CDR3 has 15 residues. The germline CDR1 and CDR2 sequences are MNHEY and SVGAGI.

The chain recombines TRBV19 with TRBJ2-7, with D tentatively TRBD1 (6 bases). This CDR3 spans 15 amino acids. V gave up 2 bases and J gave up 0 bases, with 11 bases separating them. Germline CDR1 LNHDA, CDR2 SQIVND (reference sequence). The CDR3 loop reads CASSISIQGSYEQYF. DNA of the CDR3: TGTGCCAGTAGTATATCAATACAGGGCTCCTACGAGCAGTACTTC. Drawing the rest from reference TRBV19 and TRBJ2-7, the complete variable domain is DGGITQSPKYLFRKEGQNVTLSCEQNLNHDAMYWYRQDPGQGLRLIYYSQIVNDFQKGDIAEGYSVSREKKESFPLTVTSAQKNPTAFYLCASSISIQGSYEQYFGPGTRLTVT.

The count of this clone is one. The chain uses TRBV7-9 and TRBJ1-4; 7 bases match TRBD1. Germline CDR1 reads SEHNR; CDR2 reads FQNEAQ (reference sequence). Trimming at V came to 5 bases and at J to 0 bases, leaving 9 bases not matched to a gene. The CDR3 contains 17 residues. The DNA of the CDR3 is TGTGCCAGCAGCCGGCCCCCCGGGACAGCAACTAATGAAAAACTGTTTTTT. Translating gives CASSRPPGTATNEKLFF.

V gene TRBV29-1 combines with J gene TRBJ2-2, with TRBD2 matching over 8 bases. Unmatched junction bases numbered 6, after V lost 7 bases and J lost 5 bases. The CDR3 loop spans 13 amino acids. CDR1 SQVTM and CDR2 ANQGSEA come from the germline V gene. The CDR3 loop reads CSAGLGGTGELFF. CDR3 coding DNA: TGCAGCGCGGGACTAGGAGGAACCGGGGAGCTGTTTTTT.

The rearrangement joins TRBV19 to TRBJ1-5, with 9 bases aligning to TRBD1. In germline, CDR1 is LNHDA, CDR2 SQIVND (reference sequence). The V and J ends lost 5 bases and 2 bases, in that order; junction bases with no gene match: 4. The length of the CDR3 is 15 residues. The CDR3 region has the DNA TGTGCCAGTAGTCCGGGACAGGGTGGCAATCAGCCCCAGCATTTT. This gives the protein CASSPGQGGNQPQHF.

This clone came up once. The V gene is TRBV12-5, the J gene TRBJ1-2; 8 bases are a match to TRBD1. Germline CDR1 reads LGHNT; CDR2 reads FRNRAP. Unmatched junction bases numbered 6, after V lost 8 bases and J lost 4 bases. This CDR3 has 13 amino acids. In DNA form, the CDR3 reads TGTGCTAGTTCGAGGGACAGGTTCTATGGCTACACCTTC. Translating gives CASSRDRFYGYTF.

This rearrangement joins TRBV28 to TRBJ1-5, with 11 positions matching TRBD1. The CDR3 runs to 16 residues. The V gene's germline CDR1 is MDHEN and CDR2 SYDVKM. Trimming cost V 3 bases and J 6 bases; bases outside gene matches: 7. The CDR3: CASSFGLGQGVQPQHF. DNA for the CDR3: TGTGCCAGCAGTTTTGGCCTGGGACAGGGGGTTCAGCCCCAGCATTTT.

This chain connects TRBV11-2 to TRBJ1-2; tentative D call: TRBD1 (5 bases). The ends were cut back, 1 base at V and 1 base at J, with 16 bases in the middle. Germline loops: CDR1 SGHAT, CDR2 FQNNGV. The CDR3 runs to 17 residues. The CDR3 DNA is TGTGCCAGCAGCTTAGGACGGGGGAGCCCTCATAACTATGGCTACACCTTC. Translation gives CASSLGRGSPHNYGYTF.

For this clone: Compared with germline, one end of the junction differs, possibly owing to a read error. V usage is TRBV19 and J usage is TRBJ1-3, with 8 bases matching TRBD1. CDR1 LNHDA and CDR2 SQIVND come from the germline V gene (reference sequence). The CDR3 sequence is 15 residues long. The CDR3 coding sequence is TGTGCCAGTGGAGGGACAGGCTTTGCTGGACACACCATATATTTT. Translation gives CASGGTGFAGHTIYF.

The chain joins TRBV12-5 to TRBJ2-2; maybe TRBD1 (5 bases). Trimming pared 7 bases from V and 5 bases from J, leaving 11 bases between. There are 13 residues in the CDR3. Germline V lookup: CDR1 LGHNT, CDR2 FRNRAP. CDR3 DNA sequence: TGTGCTAGTGTCCAGGGTGGGACCGGGGAGCTGTTTTTT. It encodes CASVQGGTGELFF.

The gene calls are TRBV7-9 and TRBJ1-2; D might be TRBD1 (5 bases). Between the trimmed V and J ends, which lost 1 base and 8 bases, there was a span of 14 bases. The CDR3 runs to 14 residues. Germline V gives CDR1 SEHNR, CDR2 FQNEAQ (reference sequence). CDR3 nucleotide sequence: TGTGCCAGCAGCTTAGGACAGATTGGTCGAGGCTACACCTTC. Translated, it gives CASSLGQIGRGYTF.

The V call is TRBV6-2 or TRBV6-3, the J call TRBJ1-5, with a possible D match to TRBD1 (5 bases). This CDR3 has 15 residues. V was pared by 4 bases and J by 8 bases, with 18 bases between. From germline, CDR1 is MNHEY and CDR2 SVGEGT. The CDR3 protein is CASSLQAPAIEPQHF. Here the CDR3 DNA reads TGTGCCAGCAGTTTACAGGCCCCCGCAATTGAGCCCCAGCATTTT.

The chain combines TRBV6-5 with TRBJ2-3; 7 bases are a match to TRBD2. This CDR3 region has 14 residues. Germline CDR1 is MNHEY and CDR2 is SVGAGI. V lost 11 bases to trimming and J lost 3 bases; unmatched junction nucleotides: 11. Written as DNA, the CDR3 is TGTGCCGGTCGATTATGGGGGGGTACAGATACGCAGTATTTT. This gives the protein CAGRLWGGTDTQYF.

V is TRBV6-1 and J is TRBJ1-2, with 7 bases identical to TRBD1. The V segment lost 1 base and the J segment 3 bases; nucleotides outside the gene matches: 2. The CDR3 totals 14 residues. Germline lookup yields CDR1 MNHNS and CDR2 SASEGT. The CDR3 loop is CASSEVGQYYGYTF. CDR3 nucleotide sequence: TGTGCCAGCAGTGAAGTGGGACAGTACTATGGCTACACCTTC.

This chain links TRBV6-5 with TRBJ1-5; TRBD1 matches 8 bases. Unmatched junction bases numbered 7, after V lost 7 bases and J lost 2 bases. The germline V gene encodes CDR1 MNHEY and CDR2 SVGAGI. This CDR3 comprises 15 residues. The CDR3 nucleotides are TGTGCCAGCATCCCCAGGGGGCCAGGCAATCAGCCCCAGCATTTT. It is translated as CASIPRGPGNQPQHF.